The sequence of this T cell receptor (beta chain) was determined in a study of early T cells in non-severe SARS-CoV-2 infection. Study summary: Unsorted whole blood bulk RNA was sequenced, with unpaired chains.

This clonotype appeared many times. Individual cDNA molecules received unique molecular identifiers. TCRdb processed the 5' RACE reads anew with MiXCR; each CDR3 protein has one entry. Here the sample spans approximately 50,000 distinct CDR3 sequences, approximately 7.6% being singletons. V trimming: 3 bases; J trimming: 3 bases; junction bases outside the gene matches: 7. CDR1 is MDHEN and CDR2 is SYDVKM in the germline V gene. The CDR3 extends over 16 amino acids. The chain has TRBV28 and TRBJ1-1, with 10 bases identical to TRBD1. The origin of this receptor is an adult who was a healthcare worker with PCR-confirmed SARS-CoV-2 infection or an uninfected control (not recorded which). Sequenced input: whole blood. The CDR3 here is CASSLGTGEGDTEAFF. CDR3 DNA: TGTGCCAGCAGTTTGGGGACAGGGGAAGGGGACACTGAAGCTTTCTTT.